This is a list of T cell receptor beta chains from one sample in a study of technical replicates of blood from several donors. The method was immunoSEQ multiplex PCR; TCRdb's version includes in-frame clones alone and lacks a portion of them. The table includes 60,000 to 65,000 clones, 80% to 90% detected once. The sequenced sample was PBMCs. Receptors originate from a human donor in good health. Some clones in this sample may be carry-over from other donors' samples. The CDR3 runs from the conserved cysteine through the conserved F or W. Fields, in order: clone size, J gene, D gene, V gene, CDR3 DNA, CDR3 protein. A D gene is named only where the DNA matches it firmly. Clone size, where shown, is once, few, many, or a class for clones that have expanded.

>-|TRBJ2-1|-|TRBV5-4
TGTGCCAGCAGCTGGAGGTACTACAATGAGCAGTTCTTC
CASSWRYYNEQFF
>-|TRBJ2-1|TRBD1|TRBV6-1
TGTGCCAGCAGAGAATTGGGGACAGGCTCCTACAATGAGCAGTTCTTC
CASRELGTGSYNEQFF
>-|TRBJ2-3|TRBD2|TRBV19
TGTGCCAGTAGTCCGACTAGCGGGGGCACAGATACGCAGTATTTT
CASSPTSGGTDTQYF
>-|TRBJ1-3|-|TRBV18
TGTGCCAGCTCACCCGACTCAGGGCCTGGAAACACCATATATTTT
CASSPDSGPGNTIYF
>-|TRBJ2-3|TRBD1|TRBV7-7
TGTGCCAGCAGCTCCCCGCTGGACAGGGGAGGGAAAAAGGAAGATACGCAGTATTTT
CASSSPLDRGGKKEDTQYF
>-|TRBJ1-4|-|TRBV5-1
TGCGCCAGCAGCTTGGTTGGAGGCTCTAATGAAAAACTGTTTTTT
CASSLVGGSNEKLFF
>-|TRBJ1-2|-|TRBV10-3
TGTGCCATCAGTGAGACGGGAATAAACTATGGCTACACCTTC
CAISETGINYGYTF
>-|TRBJ2-1|TRBD2|TRBV4-2
TGTGCCAGCAGCTCGTCGTGGGAGGGGTCCAATGAGCAGTTCTTC
CASSSSWEGSNEQFF
>-|TRBJ1-3|TRBD1|TRBV6-5
TGTGCCAGCAGCACGGACAGGGGGCGAGGAAACACCATATATTTT
CASSTDRGRGNTIYF
>-|TRBJ2-5|TRBD1|TRBV25-1
TGTGCCAGCAGTGAAATGACAGGGGTCGAGACCCAGTACTTC
CASSEMTGVETQYF
>-|TRBJ2-7|-|TRBV5-1
TGCGCCAGCAGCACCACAGACTACGAGCAGTACTTC
CASSTTDYEQYF
>once|TRBJ2-4|-|TRBV4-1
TGCGCCAGCAGCCAGACGACCCAGGTAGCCAAAAACATTCAGTACTTC
CASSQTTQVAKNIQYF
>-|TRBJ2-7|-|TRBV5-6
TGTGCCAGCAGCTCCGACTGGAGGAGCTACGAGCAGTACTTC
CASSSDWRSYEQYF
>-|TRBJ1-5|-|TRBV18
TGTGCCAGCTCACCAGGGGACGGGGGTCAGCCCCAGCATTTT
CASSPGDGGQPQHF
>-|TRBJ1-5|-|TRBV5-5
TGTGCCAGCAGCTTGTATGTAGGGGCAGGGCAGCCCCAGCATTTT
CASSLYVGAGQPQHF
>-|TRBJ2-1|TRBD2|TRBV19
TGTGCCAGTAGTATAGGGACTAGCGGATACAATGAGCAGTTCTTC
CASSIGTSGYNEQFF
>once|TRBJ2-7|-|TRBV7-6
TGTGCCAGCAGCCAAAATCGGCAGGGGCGACTAACCTACGAGCAGTACTTC
CASSQNRQGRLTYEQYF
>-|TRBJ1-4|TRBD1|TRBV4-1
TGCGCCAGCAGCGCGCCAGCCTACAGGGGGAATTTCATGTTGTTTTTT
CASSAPAYRGNFMLFF
>-|TRBJ2-1|TRBD1|TRBV5-1
TGCGCCAGCAGATTGACAGGGGGGAATGAGCAGTTCTTC
CASRLTGGNEQFF
>-|TRBJ1-4|-|TRBV18
TGTGCCAGCTCACCGACAGGTTCAACTAATGAAAAACTGTTTTTT
CASSPTGSTNEKLFF
>-|TRBJ1-5|-|TRBV7-9
TGTGCCAGCAGCTTAGATGGGGGGGCAAGCCAGCCCCAGCATTTT
CASSLDGGASQPQHF
>-|TRBJ1-5|-|TRBV19
TGTGCCAGTAGTCGGGATGGGGTCGGCAATCAGCCCCAGCATTTT
CASSRDGVGNQPQHF
>few|TRBJ1-5|TRBD1|TRBV4-1
TGCGCCAGCAGCCGAGAGACAGGGAATACCAATCAGCCCCAGCATTTT
CASSRETGNTNQPQHF
>-|TRBJ2-1|-|TRBV12-5
TGTGCTAGTGGTTTGGGACGAACAGGGATGGAAAATGAGCAGTTCTTC
CASGLGRTGMENEQFF